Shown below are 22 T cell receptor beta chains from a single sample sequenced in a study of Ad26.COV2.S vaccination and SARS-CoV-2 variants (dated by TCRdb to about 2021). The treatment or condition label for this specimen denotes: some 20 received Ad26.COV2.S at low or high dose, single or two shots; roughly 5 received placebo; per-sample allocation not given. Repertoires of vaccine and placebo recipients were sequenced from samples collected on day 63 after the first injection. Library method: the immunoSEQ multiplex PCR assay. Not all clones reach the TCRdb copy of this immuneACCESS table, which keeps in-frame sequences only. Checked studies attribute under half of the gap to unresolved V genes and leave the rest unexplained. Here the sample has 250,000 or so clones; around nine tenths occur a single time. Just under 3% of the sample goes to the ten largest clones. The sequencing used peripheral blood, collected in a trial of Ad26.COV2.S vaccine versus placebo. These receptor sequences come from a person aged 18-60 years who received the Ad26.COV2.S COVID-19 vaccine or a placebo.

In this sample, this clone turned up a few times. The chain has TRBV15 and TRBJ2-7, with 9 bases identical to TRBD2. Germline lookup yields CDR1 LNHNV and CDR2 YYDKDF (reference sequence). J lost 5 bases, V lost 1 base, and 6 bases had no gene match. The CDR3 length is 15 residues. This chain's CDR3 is CATSRVSGGSDEQYF. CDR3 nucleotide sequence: TGTGCCACCAGCAGAGTTAGCGGGGGATCGGACGAGCAGTACTTC.

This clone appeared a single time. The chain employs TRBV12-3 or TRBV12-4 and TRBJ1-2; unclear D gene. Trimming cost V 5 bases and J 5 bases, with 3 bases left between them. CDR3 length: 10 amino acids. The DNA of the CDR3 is TGTGCCAGCAGTGGGTATGGCTACACCTTC. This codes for CASSGYGYTF.

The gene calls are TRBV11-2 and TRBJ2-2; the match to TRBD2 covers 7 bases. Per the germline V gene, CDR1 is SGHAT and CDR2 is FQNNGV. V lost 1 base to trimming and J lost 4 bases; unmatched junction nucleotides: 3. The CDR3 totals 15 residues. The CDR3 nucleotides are TGTGCCAGCAGCTTAGGACTAGCTCCCACCGGGGAGCTGTTTTTT. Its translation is CASSLGLAPTGELFF.

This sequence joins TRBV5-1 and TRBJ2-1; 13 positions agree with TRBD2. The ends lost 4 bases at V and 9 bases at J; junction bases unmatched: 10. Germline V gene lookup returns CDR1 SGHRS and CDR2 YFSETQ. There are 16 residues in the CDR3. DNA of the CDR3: TGCGCCAGCAGCAAAGTGGGACTAGCGGGACCCGCTGAGCAGTTCTTC. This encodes CASSKVGLAGPAEQFF.

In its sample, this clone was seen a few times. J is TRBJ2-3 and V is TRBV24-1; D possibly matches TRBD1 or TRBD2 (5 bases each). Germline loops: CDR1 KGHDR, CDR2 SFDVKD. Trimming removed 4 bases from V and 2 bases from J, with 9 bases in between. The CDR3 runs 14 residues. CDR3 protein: CATSDVGTTDTQYF. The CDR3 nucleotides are TGTGCCACCAGTGACGTTGGGACCACAGATACGCAGTATTTT.

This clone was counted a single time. This chain's CDR3 is CASSPSGDIQYF. CDR3 bases: TGTGCCAGCAGCCCCTCAGGGGACATTCAGTACTTC. The chain uses TRBV7-9 and TRBJ2-4, with D perhaps matching TRBD1 (6 bases). There are 12 residues in the CDR3. The V end was cut by 5 bases, the J end by 8 bases, with 10 bases between. The germline V gene encodes CDR1 SEHNR and CDR2 FQNEAQ (reference sequence).

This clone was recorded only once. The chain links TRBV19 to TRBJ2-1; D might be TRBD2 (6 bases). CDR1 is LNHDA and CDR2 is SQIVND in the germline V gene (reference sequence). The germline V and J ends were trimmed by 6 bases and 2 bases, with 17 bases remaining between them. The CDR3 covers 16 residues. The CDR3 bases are TGTGCCAGTAGGATCGGAGGGAGAGGAACCTACAATGAGCAGTTCTTC. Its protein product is CASRIGGRGTYNEQFF.

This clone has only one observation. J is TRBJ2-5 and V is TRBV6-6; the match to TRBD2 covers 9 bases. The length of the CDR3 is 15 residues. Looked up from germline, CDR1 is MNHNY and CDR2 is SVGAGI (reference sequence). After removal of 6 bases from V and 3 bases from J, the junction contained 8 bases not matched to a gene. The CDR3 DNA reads TGTGCCAGCAGACATCTTAGCGGGGGAAAAGAGACCCAGTACTTC. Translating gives CASRHLSGGKETQYF.

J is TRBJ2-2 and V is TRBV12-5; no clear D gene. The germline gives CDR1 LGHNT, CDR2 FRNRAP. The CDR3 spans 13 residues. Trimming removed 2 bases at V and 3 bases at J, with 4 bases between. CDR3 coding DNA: TGTGCTAGTGGTTTGCAGCACACCGGGGAGCTGTTTTTT. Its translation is CASGLQHTGELFF.

The CDR3 bases are TGTGCCAGCAGTGGTCGACTGAGAAGGAACACTGAAGCTTTCTTT. This codes for CASSGRLRRNTEAFF. This sequence joins TRBV2 and TRBJ1-1; D is unclear. Germline V gene lookup returns CDR1 SNHLY and CDR2 FYNNEI. The CDR3 loop spans 15 amino acids. The V gene lost 4 bases and the J gene lost 1 base, with 13 bases spanning the gap.

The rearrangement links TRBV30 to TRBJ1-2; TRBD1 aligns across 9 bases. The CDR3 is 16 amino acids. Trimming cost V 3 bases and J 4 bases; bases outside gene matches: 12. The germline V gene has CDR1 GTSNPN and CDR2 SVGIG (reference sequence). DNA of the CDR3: TGTGCCTGGAGGCGAGGGATTCCGGGACAGGGCTATGGCTACACCTTC. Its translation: CAWRRGIPGQGYGYTF.

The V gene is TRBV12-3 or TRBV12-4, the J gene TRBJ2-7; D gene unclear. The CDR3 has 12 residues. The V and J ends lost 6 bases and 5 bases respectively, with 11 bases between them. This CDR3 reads CASRSTDNEQYF. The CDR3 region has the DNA TGTGCCAGCAGATCCACGGATAACGAGCAGTACTTC.

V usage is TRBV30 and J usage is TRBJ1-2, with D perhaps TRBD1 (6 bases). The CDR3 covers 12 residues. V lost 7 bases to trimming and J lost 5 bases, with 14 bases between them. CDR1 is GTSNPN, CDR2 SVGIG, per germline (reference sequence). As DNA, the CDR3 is TGTGCCTCTCAAGAGGGGGTTTATGGCTACACCTTC. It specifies CASQEGVYGYTF. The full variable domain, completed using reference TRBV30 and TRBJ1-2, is SQTIHQWPATLVQPVGSPLSLECTVEGTSNPNLYWYRQAAGRGLQLLFYSVGIGQISSEVPQNLSASRPQDRQFILSSKKLLLSDSGFYLCASQEGVYGYTFGSGTRLTVV.

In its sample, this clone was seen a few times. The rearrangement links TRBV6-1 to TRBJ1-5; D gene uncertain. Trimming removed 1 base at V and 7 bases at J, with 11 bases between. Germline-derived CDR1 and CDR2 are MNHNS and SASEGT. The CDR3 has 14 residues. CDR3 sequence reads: CASSEVIEGQPQHF. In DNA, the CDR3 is TGTGCCAGCAGTGAAGTGATTGAAGGACAGCCCCAGCATTTT.

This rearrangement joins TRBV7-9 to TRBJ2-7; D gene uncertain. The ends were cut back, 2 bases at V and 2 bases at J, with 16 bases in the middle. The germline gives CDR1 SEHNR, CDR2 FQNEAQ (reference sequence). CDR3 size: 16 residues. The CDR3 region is CASSLRGELTPYEQYF. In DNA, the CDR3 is TGTGCCAGCAGCTTAAGAGGCGAACTGACCCCCTACGAGCAGTACTTC.

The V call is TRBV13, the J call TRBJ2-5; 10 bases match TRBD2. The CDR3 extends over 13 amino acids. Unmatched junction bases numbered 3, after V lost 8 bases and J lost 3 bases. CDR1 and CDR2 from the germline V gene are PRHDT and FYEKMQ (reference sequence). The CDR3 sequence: CASLAGEEETQYF. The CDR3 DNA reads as TGTGCCAGCCTAGCGGGAGAAGAAGAGACCCAGTACTTC.

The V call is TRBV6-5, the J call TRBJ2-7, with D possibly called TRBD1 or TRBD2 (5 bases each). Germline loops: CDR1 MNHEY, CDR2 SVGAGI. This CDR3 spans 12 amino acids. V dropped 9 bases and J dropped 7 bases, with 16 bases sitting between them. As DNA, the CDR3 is TGTGCCAGTCTCAGGGCCTCGGGGGAGCAGTACTTC. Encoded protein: CASLRASGEQYF.

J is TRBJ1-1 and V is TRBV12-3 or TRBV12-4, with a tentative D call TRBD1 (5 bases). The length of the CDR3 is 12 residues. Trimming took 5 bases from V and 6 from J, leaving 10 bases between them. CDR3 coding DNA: TGTGCCAGCAGTCCCAGGGACCCTGAAGCTTTCTTT. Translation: CASSPRDPEAFF.

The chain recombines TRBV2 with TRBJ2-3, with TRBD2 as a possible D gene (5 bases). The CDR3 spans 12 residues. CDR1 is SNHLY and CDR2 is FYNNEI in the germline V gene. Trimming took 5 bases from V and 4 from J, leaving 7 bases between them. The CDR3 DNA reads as TGTGCCAGCAGTATTAGCGCAGATACGCAGTATTTT. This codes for CASSISADTQYF. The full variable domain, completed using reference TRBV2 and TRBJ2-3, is EPEVTQTPSHQVTQMGQEVILRCVPISNHLYFYWYRQILGQKVEFLVSFYNNEISEKSEIFDDQFSVERPDGSNFTLKIRSTKLEDSAMYFCASSISADTQYFGPGTRLTVL.

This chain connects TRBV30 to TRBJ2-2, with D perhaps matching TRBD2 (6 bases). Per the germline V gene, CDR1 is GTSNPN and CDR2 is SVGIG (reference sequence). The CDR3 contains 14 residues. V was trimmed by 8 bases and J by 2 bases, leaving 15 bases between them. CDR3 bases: TGTGCCCGGCGGCGGGGACCCAACACCGGGGAGCTGTTTTTT. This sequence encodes CARRRGPNTGELFF.

The CDR3, as DNA: TGTGCCAGTAGTATCGCGCCGACAGCTCAAGAGACCCAGTACTTC. Translated: CASSIAPTAQETQYF. This chain joins TRBV19 and TRBJ2-5, with TRBD1 as a possible D gene (5 bases). The V end was cut by 3 bases, the J end by 2 bases, with 13 bases between. The CDR3 length is 15 residues. CDR1 LNHDA and CDR2 SQIVND come from the germline V gene (reference sequence). The complete variable domain, with remaining parts taken from reference TRBV19 and TRBJ2-5, reads DGGITQSPKYLFRKEGQNVTLSCEQNLNHDAMYWYRQDPGQGLRLIYYSQIVNDFQKGDIAEGYSVSREKKESFPLTVTSAQKNPTAFYLCASSIAPTAQETQYFGPGTRLLVL.

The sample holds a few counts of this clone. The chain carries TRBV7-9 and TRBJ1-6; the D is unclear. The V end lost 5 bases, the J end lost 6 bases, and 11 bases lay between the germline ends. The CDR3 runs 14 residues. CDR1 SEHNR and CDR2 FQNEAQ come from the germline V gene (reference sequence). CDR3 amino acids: CASSDYNTNSPLHF. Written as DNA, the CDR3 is TGTGCCAGCAGCGATTATAATACTAATTCACCCCTCCACTTT.